These T cell receptor beta chains were read from a single sample in a study of blood T cell repertoires in COVID-19. Measured with immunoSEQ multiplex PCR; TCRdb has only the in-frame clones, and not every one. Among approximately 89,000 clones listed, roughly 92% were seen once. Sequenced input: peripheral blood. These receptors originate from a woman aged 55-69 years with active COVID-19. The CDR3 runs from the conserved cysteine through the conserved F or W. The D gene is left open where the match is weak. Rows give clone size only sometimes, using once, few, many, or a class for an expanded clone.

clone_size,j_call,v_call,d_call,cdr3_nt,cdr3_aa
-,TRBJ1-2,TRBV28,-,TGTGCCAGCTGGGAGGGAAACTATGGCTACACCTTC,CASWEGNYGYTF
few,TRBJ1-5,TRBV3-1/TRBV3-2,-,TGTGCCAGCAGCCAGGGGGCGAACAATCAGCCCCAGCATTTT,CASSQGANNQPQHF
-,TRBJ2-5,TRBV5-1,-,TGCGCCAGCTCTCTACAGGGCGGCCAAGAGACCCAGTACTTC,CASSLQGGQETQYF
once,TRBJ2-4,TRBV19,-,TGTGCCAGTAGCACAACAGGAGCCAAAAACATTCAGTACTTC,CASSTTGAKNIQYF
-,TRBJ2-2,TRBV29-1,-,TGCAGCGCCACAGGTCTAAAGAACACCGGGGAGCTGTTTTTT,CSATGLKNTGELFF
-,TRBJ2-7,TRBV14,-,TGTGCCAGCAGCCGCTGGAGGGACGAGCAGTACTTC,CASSRWRDEQYF
-,TRBJ2-7,TRBV10-3,TRBD2,TGTGCCATCGAGAGACTAGCGGGAGGGGCCTACGAGCAGTACTTC,CAIERLAGGAYEQYF
-,TRBJ1-4,TRBV28,TRBD1,TGTGCCAGCAGTTTGACAGGGACTAATGAAAAACTGTTTTTT,CASSLTGTNEKLFF
-,TRBJ2-7,TRBV27,TRBD1,TGTGCCAGCAGTTTATCCGGACAGGGGAGCTCCTACGAGCAGTACTTC,CASSLSGQGSSYEQYF
-,TRBJ2-5,TRBV5-4,TRBD1,TGTGCCAGCAGCAAGACAGGGGGAGAGACCCAGTACTTC,CASSKTGGETQYF
-,TRBJ2-1,TRBV20-1,TRBD2,TGCAGTGCTAGTGTGGCGGGAGGGTACAATGAGCAGTTCTTC,CSASVAGGYNEQFF
-,TRBJ1-2,TRBV6-1,-,TGTGCCAGCAGTGAACGCGGACACCACCCTAACTATGGCTACACCTTC,CASSERGHHPNYGYTF
-,TRBJ2-5,TRBV9,-,TGTGCCAGCAGCCCCGGGGAACGAGAGACCCAGTACTTC,CASSPGERETQYF
-,TRBJ1-2,TRBV4-2,-,TGTGCCAGCAGCCCCCAGGGGAACTATGGCTACACCTTC,CASSPQGNYGYTF
-,TRBJ2-3,TRBV10-3,-,TGTGCCATCGCGACTAGCACAGATACGCAGTATTTT,CAIATSTDTQYF
-,TRBJ1-2,TRBV28,-,TGTGCCAGCAGTTCGACTAGGACTTCCACACTGAGGGGTAACTATGGCTACACCTTC,CASSSTRTSTLRGNYGYTF
-,TRBJ2-3,TRBV11-3,-,TGTGCCAGCAGCCGGGGAACTGACACAGATACGCAGTATTTT,CASSRGTDTDTQYF
-,TRBJ2-3,TRBV6-5,-,TGTGCCAGCAGTCGGGGGACAGCTAGCACAGATACGCAGTATTTT,CASSRGTASTDTQYF
-,TRBJ1-4,TRBV5-3,-,TGTGCCAGAAGCTCCTACGACCACCTTCTCCGAGGTGAAAAACTGTTTTTT,CARSSYDHLLRGEKLFF
once,TRBJ2-1,TRBV25-1,TRBD2,TGTGCCAGCACTAGGACTAGCGGGAGGGATGAGCAGTTCTTC,CASTRTSGRDEQFF
-,TRBJ2-4,TRBV4-1,-,TGCGCCAGCAGCCAAGAATTGACAGGTCCCTTCTCAGCCAAAAACATTCAGTACTTC,CASSQELTGPFSAKNIQYF
-,TRBJ2-1,TRBV20-1,-,TGCAGTGCTAGTCGACGAGGGAATGAGCAGTTCTTC,CSASRRGNEQFF
-,TRBJ2-4,TRBV18,TRBD2,TGTGCCAGCTCACCGTCGGGAGGCTCGGTAAACATTCAGTACTTC,CASSPSGGSVNIQYF
-,TRBJ1-3,TRBV7-2,TRBD1,TGTGCCAGCAGGCCTCAGGGGGCACGTGGAAACACCATATATTTT,CASRPQGARGNTIYF
-,TRBJ2-7,TRBV5-4,-,TGTGCCAGCAGCTTGGCCGCGCGGCCCGAGCAGTACTTC,CASSLAARPEQYF
-,TRBJ2-1,TRBV2,TRBD2,TGTGCCAGCAGTCTGACTAGCGGGGGGAACAATGAGCAGTTCTTC,CASSLTSGGNNEQFF
-,TRBJ1-2,TRBV18,-,TGTGCCAGCTCAGGCGACAGTGTGGGAGGTGGCTACACCTTC,CASSGDSVGGGYTF
-,TRBJ2-7,TRBV4-3,TRBD2,TGCGCCAGCAGCCAGGGAATGACTATTGCGGGGGCCTACGAGCAGTACTTC,CASSQGMTIAGAYEQYF
few,TRBJ2-1,TRBV28,TRBD1,TGTGCCAGCAGGTGGACAGGGGAGTCTCGAATTTACAATGAGCAGTTCTTC,CASRWTGESRIYNEQFF
-,TRBJ2-2,TRBV6-5,TRBD2,TGTGCCAGCGGGGGGCCCGGGAGGGCCACCGGGGAGCTGTTTTTT,CASGGPGRATGELFF
-,TRBJ2-2,TRBV9,TRBD2,TGTGCCAGCAGCGTAACTAGCGGGAACACCGGGGAGCTGTTTTTT,CASSVTSGNTGELFF
once,TRBJ2-1,TRBV7-2,TRBD2,TGTGCCAGCAGCTTAGCGGGGGGGAATGAGCAGTTCTTC,CASSLAGGNEQFF
-,TRBJ1-1,TRBV12-5,TRBD1,TGTGCTAGTGTCATGGGGGGGACAGGGGGATTAGCTTTCTTT,CASVMGGTGGLAFF
-,TRBJ2-6,TRBV7-3,-,TGTGCCAGCAGTCAAGCCCCCCGAAGCTCTGGGGCCAACGTCCTGACTTTC,CASSQAPRSSGANVLTF
-,TRBJ1-1,TRBV7-2,-,TGTGCCAGCAGCCCCGGGTTTCAGAACACTGAAGCTTTCTTT,CASSPGFQNTEAFF
-,TRBJ2-2,TRBV19,-,TGTGCCAGTAGACAGGGTTTGTTAAACACCGGGGAGCTGTTTTTT,CASRQGLLNTGELFF
-,TRBJ1-1,TRBV7-2,-,TGTGCCAGCAGCGTGGGGCGTAACACTGAAGCTTTCTTT,CASSVGRNTEAFF
-,TRBJ2-7,TRBV6-5,TRBD2,TGTGCCAGCAGCAGAACTAGCGGGAGGGCGTCTGAGCAGTACTTC,CASSRTSGRASEQYF
-,TRBJ1-4,TRBV19,-,TGTGCCAGTAGTCGGAATCGGGGGGCGGATGAAAAACTGTTTTTT,CASSRNRGADEKLFF
-,TRBJ2-3,TRBV5-1,-,TGCGCCAGCAGCTGGGCACAGGGCACAGATACGCAGTATTTT,CASSWAQGTDTQYF
-,TRBJ2-6,TRBV15,-,TGTGCCACCAGCAGAGATAAATCTGGGGCCAACGTCCTGACTTTC,CATSRDKSGANVLTF
-,TRBJ1-6,TRBV12-3/TRBV12-4,-,TGTGCCAGCAGTTCGGACACGGGTTCACCCCTCCACTTT,CASSSDTGSPLHF
-,TRBJ2-5,TRBV5-1,-,TGCGCCAGCAGCCCTGGTGGCAGTCAAGAGACCCAGTACTTC,CASSPGGSQETQYF
-,TRBJ1-1,TRBV2,TRBD1,TGTGCCAGCAGTTTAGACAGGGGGCTTACTGAAGCTTTCTTT,CASSLDRGLTEAFF
-,TRBJ2-7,TRBV7-9,TRBD1,TGTGCCAGCAGCTGGGGACAGGGTCGCGACGAGCAGTACTTC,CASSWGQGRDEQYF
once,TRBJ1-2,TRBV9,-,TGTGCCAGCAGCGTAGACTCCCTCTTGGGCAATGGCTACACCTTC,CASSVDSLLGNGYTF
-,TRBJ1-2,TRBV3-1/TRBV3-2,TRBD1,TGTGCCAGCAGCCAAGAAGGAACAGGGGGCTATGGCTACACCTTC,CASSQEGTGGYGYTF
-,TRBJ2-5,TRBV25-1,TRBD1,TGTGCCAGCGGACTTACGGGATTCGGGACAGAAGAGACCCAGTACTTC,CASGLTGFGTEETQYF
-,TRBJ2-2,TRBV5-4,TRBD2,TGTGCCAGCAGCTTGGGGCTAGCGGGGCTCAACACCGGGGAGCTGTTTTTT,CASSLGLAGLNTGELFF
-,TRBJ2-7,TRBV18,-,TGTGCCAGCTCTCGACAGGGGACTAGCCAAAGCTCCTACGAGCAGTACTTC,CASSRQGTSQSSYEQYF
-,TRBJ2-5,TRBV4-1,-,TGCGCCAGCAGCCAAGCTCTCGCCGGGACTACAGGGGAGACCCAGTACTTC,CASSQALAGTTGETQYF
-,TRBJ2-5,TRBV19,-,TGTGCCAGTAGTATAGCCGGACATTTCCAAGAGACCCAGTACTTC,CASSIAGHFQETQYF
-,TRBJ1-5,TRBV12-5,-,TGTGCTAGTGGTTTACGAGATCAGCCCCAGCATTTT,CASGLRDQPQHF
-,TRBJ1-3,TRBV19,-,TGTGCCAGTAGCCCCCTCGAGGCCTCTGGAAACACCATATATTTT,CASSPLEASGNTIYF
-,TRBJ2-1,TRBV6-1,-,TGTGCCAGCAGTGAAGTCGGGGCTAGCGCTGCTTTCAATGAGCAGTTCTTC,CASSEVGASAAFNEQFF
-,TRBJ1-5,TRBV2,TRBD1,TGTGCCAGCAGATACAGGGGGCATAGCAATCAGCCCCAGCATTTT,CASRYRGHSNQPQHF
-,TRBJ2-2,TRBV6-5,-,TGTGCCAGCAGGATATCACCAGGGAACACCGGGGAGCTGTTTTTT,CASRISPGNTGELFF
-,TRBJ2-7,TRBV11-2,TRBD2,TGTGCCAGCAGCTTAGATCGCCCTAGCGGGGGGGCCTACGAGCAGTACTTC,CASSLDRPSGGAYEQYF